Below, 27 T cell receptor beta chains from the same sample are listed, as sequenced in a study of CD8 T cells in Susac syndrome. Reverse transcription of 0.5 to 1 ug RNA was performed with random hexamers. TCRdb ran MiXCR on the immunoSEQ multiplex PCR reads and lists one entry per CDR3 protein. The sample yields about 300,000 distinct CDR3 sequences, approximately 90% seen once. Sequenced: CD8+ T cells from PBMCs. Receptors were obtained from a human donor with multiple sclerosis.

The CDR3 is CASSLVVGYGYEQYF. The DNA of the CDR3 is TGTGCCAGCAGCTTAGTAGTCGGTTATGGGTACGAGCAGTACTTC. The chain employs TRBV7-2 and TRBJ2-7; D remains ambiguous. The CDR3 consists of 15 residues. V was clipped by 1 base and J by 4 bases, with 14 bases between them. CDR1 is SGHTA, CDR2 FQGNSA, per germline.

The rearrangement links TRBV12-3 or TRBV12-4 to TRBJ1-2; D uncertain. The CDR3 has 16 residues. Trimming removed 5 bases at V and 3 bases at J, with 19 bases between. CDR3 in amino acids: CASSPHLVDPDYGYTF. CDR3 sequence (DNA): TGTGCCAGCAGTCCCCACTTGGTGGACCCTGACTATGGCTACACCTTC.

This chain connects TRBV4-3 to TRBJ2-1; TRBD1 aligns across 10 bases. With 4 bases clipped from V and 8 bases from J, the junction kept 11 bases outside the gene matches. In germline, CDR1 is LGHNA, CDR2 YSLEER. There are 16 residues in the CDR3. CDR3 DNA sequence: TGCGCCAGCAGCCCCTTGCCGGGACAGGGGATTGATGAGCAGTTCTTC. Protein product: CASSPLPGQGIDEQFF.

Points on this clonotype: Here the CDR3 omits its conserved ending phenylalanine or tryptophan, so a read error is the likely source. The J gene is TRBJ2-2, the V gene TRBV7-9; D is perhaps TRBD1 (6 bases). Trimming shortened V by 4 bases and J by 1 base, and 7 bases separated the two germline ends. Germline V lookup: CDR1 SEHNR, CDR2 FQNEAQ (reference sequence). This CDR3 spans 14 amino acids. As DNA, the CDR3 is TGTGCCAGCAGCTACAGGGAGAACACCGGGGAGCTGTTTCTT. Encoded protein: CASSYRENTGELFL.

This CDR3 reads CASSYQVFPVGEQFF. CDR3 coding DNA: TGTGCCAGCAGTTACCAGGTTTTCCCAGTGGGTGAGCAGTTCTTC. This chain connects TRBV6-2 or TRBV6-3 to TRBJ2-1; D is ambiguous. V lost 2 bases to trimming and J lost 9 bases, with 17 bases between them. The germline V gene encodes CDR1 MNHEY and CDR2 SVGEGT. The CDR3 runs to 15 residues.

This clonotype showed up just once. The V call is TRBV20-1, the J call TRBJ2-1, with 8 nucleotides matching TRBD2. The CDR3 totals 17 residues. CDR1 and CDR2 from the germline V gene are DFQATT and SNEGSKA (reference sequence). After removal of 0 bases from V and 7 bases from J, the junction contained 14 bases not matched to a gene. CDR3 bases: TGCAGTGCTAGAGATTTATTACTAAGCGGGGGATATAATGAGCAGTTCTTC. It specifies CSARDLLLSGGYNEQFF.

The rearrangement links TRBV7-9 to TRBJ1-2; a weak D match, TRBD1 (6 bases). The germline V gene has CDR1 SEHNR and CDR2 FQNEAQ (reference sequence). This CDR3 comprises 12 residues. V lost 5 bases to trimming and J lost 14 bases, with 18 bases between them. CDR3 amino acids: CASSPTRDTPTF. As DNA, the CDR3 is TGTGCCAGCAGCCCCACCCGGGACACTCCGACCTTC.

The J gene is TRBJ2-1, the V gene TRBV19, with a possible D match to TRBD2 (5 bases). V lost 5 bases and J lost 6, with 11 bases in between. Germline V gene data show CDR1 as LNHDA and CDR2 as SQIVND (reference sequence). The CDR3 has 13 amino acids. The CDR3 coding sequence is TGTGCCAGTAGTGGCGGTGGGAGCAATGAGCAGTTCTTC. Translating gives CASSGGGSNEQFF.

The chain recombines TRBV5-4 with TRBJ2-7; 8 nucleotides agree with TRBD1. This CDR3 has 16 amino acids. CDR1 is SGHNT and CDR2 is YYREEE in the germline V gene (reference sequence). Unmatched junction bases numbered 12, after V lost 5 bases and J lost 2 bases. The CDR3 DNA reads as TGTGCCAGCAGTTCCGGGACAGGCCAACCAACCTACGAGCAGTACTTC. It is translated as CASSSGTGQPTYEQYF.

This clonotype was seen once. V usage is TRBV2 and J usage is TRBJ2-7; D unclear. There are 13 residues in the CDR3. Germline V gene data show CDR1 as SNHLY and CDR2 as FYNNEI. V was pared by 6 bases and J by 2 bases, with 11 bases between. The CDR3 is CASSVRPAYEQYF. Written as DNA, the CDR3 is TGTGCCAGCAGCGTCAGGCCCGCCTACGAGCAGTACTTC.

This clonotype was observed a single time. The chain carries TRBV14 and TRBJ2-3; the match to TRBD2 covers 7 bases. CDR3 length: 20 residues. Per germline, CDR1 SGHDN and CDR2 FVKESK. J lost 1 base, V lost 0 bases, and 16 bases had no gene match. In nucleotides, the CDR3 is TGTGCCAGCAGCCAAGATTGGGTCTTAGGTGCTAGCGGAGGCACAGATACGCAGTATTTT. This sequence encodes CASSQDWVLGASGGTDTQYF.

The rearrangement joins TRBV27 to TRBJ2-3; D gene unclear. The germline gives CDR1 MNHEY, CDR2 SMNVEV (reference sequence). The CDR3 totals 12 residues. V was cut by 3 bases and J by 6 bases, with 7 bases left in between. CDR3 sequence reads: CASSFGQDTQYF. In DNA, the CDR3 is TGTGCCAGCAGTTTTGGGCAGGATACGCAGTATTTT.

V and J are TRBV27 and TRBJ2-1; D not resolved. Germline V gene lookup returns CDR1 MNHEY and CDR2 SMNVEV (reference sequence). V was clipped by 1 base and J by 5 bases, with 9 bases between them. CDR3 length: 14 amino acids. CDR3 in DNA: TGTGCCAGCAGTTTATGGGGTGGGGACAATGAGCAGTTCTTC. Translating it yields CASSLWGGDNEQFF.

The chain employs TRBV12-3 or TRBV12-4 and TRBJ1-1; TRBD1 agrees at 7 bases. Trimming removed 3 bases from V and 3 bases from J; junction bases left unmatched: 10. The length of the CDR3 is 16 residues. CDR3 residues: CASSFEGALTDTEAFF. The CDR3 nucleotides are TGTGCCAGCAGTTTTGAGGGGGCATTAACGGACACTGAAGCTTTCTTT.

This clonotype was seen only a few times. This rearrangement joins TRBV9 to TRBJ2-2; no definite D call. V was cut by 10 bases and J by 1 base, with 11 bases left in between. Germline CDR1 is SGDLS and CDR2 is YYNGEE. CDR3 length equals 13 residues. The CDR3 sequence: CASRTGNTGELFF. In nucleotides, the CDR3 is TGTGCCTCCCGGACGGGGAACACCGGGGAGCTGTTTTTT.

J is TRBJ2-7 and V is TRBV19; D gene uncertain. V was shortened by 1 base and J by 6 bases, with 10 bases between the two germline ends. CDR3 length: 13 amino acids. CDR1 LNHDA and CDR2 SQIVND come from the germline V gene (reference sequence). CDR3 in amino acids: CASSIVPNAEQYF. In nucleotides, the CDR3 is TGTGCCAGTAGTATAGTACCCAACGCCGAGCAGTACTTC.

This chain connects TRBV29-1 to TRBJ2-4; a possible D gene is TRBD2 (6 bases). Trimming removed 7 bases at V and 1 base at J, with 14 bases between. Germline assignment: CDR1 SQVTM and CDR2 ANQGSEA. CDR3 size: 14 residues. CDR3 bases: TGCAGCGCCACAGGCGCGGGGGCCAAAAACATTCAGTACTTC. Its translation is CSATGAGAKNIQYF.

V is TRBV7-6 and J is TRBJ1-2; D might be TRBD1 (5 bases). The V and J ends lost 5 bases and 1 base respectively, with 11 bases between them. This CDR3 comprises 14 residues. Germline assignment: CDR1 SGHVS and CDR2 FNYEAQ. CDR3 DNA: TGTGCCAGCAGCCCTGGTAGGGGTAACTATGGCTACACCTTC. Its protein product is CASSPGRGNYGYTF.

The chain is built from TRBV27 and TRBJ1-1; 7 nucleotides match TRBD1. V gave up 2 bases and J gave up 5 bases; unmatched junction bases: 2. This CDR3 contains 13 residues. The germline CDR1 and CDR2 sequences are MNHEY and SMNVEV (reference sequence). The CDR3 is CASSLQGGTEAFF. For the CDR3, the DNA is TGTGCCAGCAGTTTACAGGGGGGAACTGAAGCTTTCTTT.

The chain uses TRBV30 and TRBJ1-1; possibly TRBD1 for D (5 bases). V gave up 5 bases and J gave up 1 base, with 26 bases separating them. Germline assignment: CDR1 GTSNPN and CDR2 SVGIG (reference sequence). This CDR3 region has 18 residues. The CDR3: CAWDGTAAPQRGNTEAFF. The CDR3 DNA is TGTGCCTGGGACGGGACCGCGGCCCCTCAGCGGGGGAACACTGAAGCTTTCTTT.

The rearrangement links TRBV5-6 to TRBJ1-2; D not certain. The V end lost 2 bases, the J end lost 2 bases, and 10 bases lay between the germline ends. Germline lookup yields CDR1 SGHDT and CDR2 YYEEEE. This CDR3 spans 14 amino acids. The CDR3 coding sequence is TGTGCCAGCAGCTTTGCCAGTCAGAACTATGGCTACACCTTC. It is translated as CASSFASQNYGYTF. The full variable domain, completed using reference TRBV5-6 and TRBJ1-2, is DAGVTQSPTHLIKTRGQQVTLRCSPKSGHDTVSWYQQALGQGPQFIFQYYEEEERQRGNFPDRFSGHQFPNYSSELNVNALLLGDSALYLCASSFASQNYGYTFGSGTRLTVV.

As regards this clonotype: The junction departs from the called germline gene at one end, perhaps through a read error. This rearrangement joins TRBV13 to TRBJ2-7, with D possibly TRBD1 on 6 matching bases. CDR1 and CDR2 from the germline V gene are PRHDT and FYEKMQ (reference sequence). This CDR3 region has 14 residues. CDR3 sequence reads: CASNLGDRTYEQYF. CDR3 in DNA: TGTGCCAGCAACTTAGGCGACAGGACCTACGAGCAGTACTTC.

In its sample, this clonotype was seen once. The chain has TRBV27 and TRBJ2-1; unclear D gene. CDR1 MNHEY and CDR2 SMNVEV come from the germline V gene (reference sequence). This CDR3 is 11 amino acids long. V lost 5 bases, J lost 12 bases, and 11 bases lay in between. The CDR3 region has the DNA TGTGCCAGCAGTCCCCCTCCGGGGCAGTTCTTC. Protein product: CASSPPPGQFF.

This clonotype is a singleton in its sample. The chain combines TRBV6-2 or TRBV6-3 with TRBJ2-1; 7 bases agree with TRBD2. Germline V gene sequence: CDR1 MNHEY, CDR2 SVGEGT. The CDR3 extends over 15 amino acids. V shed 8 bases, J shed 6 bases, and the junction held 13 bases outside the gene matches. The CDR3 sequence is CASSTREAGSNEQFF. CDR3 bases: TGTGCCAGCTCCACCCGGGAGGCAGGGAGCAATGAGCAGTTCTTC.

The CDR3 protein is CASTAGAEAFF. CDR3 nucleotides: TGTGCCAGTACCGCCGGGGCTGAAGCTTTCTTT. V is TRBV19 and J is TRBJ1-1; D is ambiguous. Germline CDR1 LNHDA, CDR2 SQIVND (reference sequence). This CDR3 contains 11 residues. The ends were cut back, 7 bases at V and 6 bases at J, with 9 bases in the middle.

The chain carries TRBV24-1 and TRBJ1-5; no clear D gene. The CDR3 length is 14 residues. The V and J ends lost 9 bases and 0 bases respectively, with 11 bases between them. Germline values: CDR1 KGHDR, CDR2 SFDVKD. CDR3 amino acids: CATEDGDSNQPQHF. CDR3 nucleotide sequence: TGTGCCACCGAGGACGGCGATAGCAATCAGCCCCAGCATTTT.

V and J are TRBV4-1 and TRBJ2-2; D ambiguous. The germline gives CDR1 MGHRA, CDR2 YSYEKL. This CDR3 has 15 residues. Trimming shortened V by 1 base and J by 7 bases, and 13 bases separated the two germline ends. CDR3 nucleotides: TGCGCCAGCAGCCAAGTCTCAGTCGGTGACGGGGAGCTGTTTTTT. This gives the protein CASSQVSVGDGELFF.